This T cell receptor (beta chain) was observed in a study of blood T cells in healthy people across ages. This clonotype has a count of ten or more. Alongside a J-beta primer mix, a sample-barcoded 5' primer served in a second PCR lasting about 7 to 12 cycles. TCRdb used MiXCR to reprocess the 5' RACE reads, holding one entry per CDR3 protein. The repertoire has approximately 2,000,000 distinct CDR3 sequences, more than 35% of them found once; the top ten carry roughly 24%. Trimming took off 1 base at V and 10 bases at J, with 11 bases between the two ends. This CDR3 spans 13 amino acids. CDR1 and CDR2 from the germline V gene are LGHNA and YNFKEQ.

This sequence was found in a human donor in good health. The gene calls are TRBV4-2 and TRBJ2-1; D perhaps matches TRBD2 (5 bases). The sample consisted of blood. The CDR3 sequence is CASSQAPGGEQFF. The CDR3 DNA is TGTGCCAGCAGCCAAGCCCCAGGCGGGGAGCAGTTCTTC.